Below, 15 T cell receptor beta chains from the same sample are listed, as sequenced in a study of blood T cell repertoires in COVID-19. Some clones are missing from TCRdb's copy, which holds only in-frame ones; the method was immunoSEQ multiplex PCR. Of roughly 95,000 clones listed, about 80% are singletons. What was sequenced was peripheral blood. The receptors come from a human donor in a cohort sampled during active COVID-19.

The rearrangement joins TRBV10-3 to TRBJ2-2; 9 bases match TRBD2. The ends lost 0 bases at V and 7 bases at J; junction bases unmatched: 6. CDR3 length equals 16 residues. CDR1 and CDR2 from the germline V gene are ENHRY and SYGVKD. The DNA for the CDR3 is TGTGCCATCAGTGAGTCTGCGGGGGGGCCTGTCGGGGAGCTGTTTTTT. It yields the protein CAISESAGGPVGELFF.

The chain is built from TRBV11-3 and TRBJ2-1; 7 bases match TRBD2. The CDR3 length is 15 residues. The ends lost 5 bases at V and 6 bases at J; junction bases unmatched: 10. The germline CDR1 and CDR2 sequences are SGHNT and YENEEA. CDR3 in amino acids: CASSISGASFNEQFF. CDR3 coding DNA: TGTGCCAGCAGCATAAGCGGGGCTTCTTTCAATGAGCAGTTCTTC.

In its sample, this clone was seen once. The J gene is TRBJ2-7, the V gene TRBV29-1; the D is unclear. The CDR3 has 11 amino acids. In germline, CDR1 is SQVTM, CDR2 ANQGSEA. V shed 4 bases and J shed 3 bases, with 7 bases lying between them. In DNA, the CDR3 is TGCAGCGTTGGGGCAAACTACGAGCAGTACTTC. It specifies CSVGANYEQYF.

The V gene is TRBV19, the J gene TRBJ2-5, with a possible D match to TRBD1 (5 bases). Germline V gene sequence: CDR1 LNHDA, CDR2 SQIVND (reference sequence). The CDR3 loop spans 14 amino acids. The V gene lost 3 bases and the J gene lost 1 base, with 9 bases spanning the gap. The CDR3 region is CASSMGRSQETQYF. CDR3 nucleotides: TGTGCCAGTAGTATGGGGCGGTCCCAAGAGACCCAGTACTTC.

CDR3 in amino acids: CASSFTSGIRGEQFF. The CDR3 coding sequence is TGTGCCAGCAGCTTTACTAGCGGGATACGGGGTGAGCAGTTCTTC. This chain links TRBV11-2 with TRBJ2-1, with TRBD2 matching over 10 bases. Germline CDR1 reads SGHAT; CDR2 reads FQNNGV. V lost 3 bases to trimming and J lost 9 bases; unmatched junction nucleotides: 8. The CDR3 length is 15 residues.

The V gene is TRBV27, the J gene TRBJ1-6; TRBD1 matches at 8 bases. This CDR3 has 17 residues. After removal of 5 bases from V and 7 bases from J, the junction contained 13 bases not matched to a gene. Germline-derived CDR1 and CDR2 are MNHEY and SMNVEV (reference sequence). The CDR3 loop is CASSNPVRTGRNSPLHF. Written as DNA, the CDR3 is TGTGCCAGCAGTAATCCGGTGCGGACAGGGAGGAATTCACCCCTCCACTTT.

V usage is TRBV7-8 and J usage is TRBJ1-1; 7 nucleotides agree with TRBD1. The germline gives CDR1 SGHVS, CDR2 FQNEAQ. The CDR3 has 14 residues. J was trimmed by 0 bases and V by 8 bases; bases with no gene match: 6. CDR3 protein: CASGRDSMNTEAFF. Written as DNA, the CDR3 is TGTGCCAGCGGCCGGGACAGCATGAACACTGAAGCTTTCTTT.

The chain is built from TRBV14 and TRBJ2-3, with 10 bases that match TRBD2. Unmatched junction bases numbered 13, after V lost 0 bases and J lost 4 bases. The germline V gene encodes CDR1 SGHDN and CDR2 FVKESK. The CDR3 sequence is 19 residues long. The CDR3 DNA sequence: TGTGCCAGCAGCCAAGATTTTTATTTAAGGACTAGCGGTTCAGATACGCAGTATTTT. Its translation is CASSQDFYLRTSGSDTQYF. Looking up the rest from reference TRBV14 and TRBJ2-3 gives the full variable domain: EAGVTQFPSHSVIEKGQTVTLRCDPISGHDNLYWYRRVMGKEIKFLLHFVKESKQDESGMPNNRFLAERTGGTYSTLKVQPAELEDSGVYFCASSQDFYLRTSGSDTQYFGPGTRLTVL.

The chain couples TRBV10-3 to TRBJ1-3; D uncertain. Trimming took 0 bases from V and 4 from J, leaving 7 bases between them. This CDR3 comprises 14 residues. Germline CDR1 and CDR2: ENHRY and SYGVKD. The DNA of the CDR3 is TGTGCCATCAGTGAGTCGTCCAGGGGAAACACCATATATTTT. Protein sequence: CAISESSRGNTIYF.

The V call is TRBV5-1, the J call TRBJ2-1, with 11 bases matching TRBD1. V shed 4 bases and J 2 bases; nucleotides not matched to a gene: 5. The CDR3 covers 16 residues. CDR1 and CDR2 from the germline V gene are SGHRS and YFSETQ. The CDR3 loop reads CASSPGTGGPYNEQFF. CDR3 sequence (DNA): TGCGCCAGCAGCCCGGGGACAGGGGGGCCCTACAATGAGCAGTTCTTC.

The chain carries TRBV4-3 and TRBJ1-1, with a tentative D call TRBD1 (6 bases). The germline gives CDR1 LGHNA, CDR2 YSLEER. Trimming stripped 4 bases from V and 4 bases from J, with 16 bases between. The CDR3 loop spans 15 amino acids. DNA of the CDR3: TGCGCCAGCAGCCTCCTCCGGGGGGCCGGCACTGAAGCTTTCTTT. Its translation: CASSLLRGAGTEAFF.

This chain's CDR3 is CASSPHGGVQYF. CDR3 bases: TGTGCCAGCAGCCCCCACGGGGGGGTCCAGTACTTC. This rearrangement joins TRBV3-1 (or the pseudogene TRBV3-2) to TRBJ2-7; 8 bases agree with TRBD2. The V and J ends lost 4 bases and 10 bases, in that order; junction bases with no gene match: 6. The CDR3 spans 12 residues. The germline gives CDR1 LGHDT, CDR2 YNNKEL (reference sequence).

This chain connects TRBV28 to TRBJ1-2, with 7 bases fitting TRBD1. V was pared by 5 bases and J by 6 bases, with 9 bases of the junction left unmatched. The CDR3 runs 14 residues. CDR1 is MDHEN, CDR2 SYDVKM, per germline. The CDR3 region is CASSTGAAFNGYTF. The CDR3 DNA is TGTGCCAGCAGTACAGGGGCCGCTTTTAATGGCTACACCTTC.

The V and J genes are TRBV3-1 (or the pseudogene TRBV3-2) and TRBJ1-6, with TRBD1 matching 7 bases. Trimming at V came to 7 bases and at J to 6 bases, leaving 3 bases not matched to a gene. This CDR3 has 13 amino acids. From germline, CDR1 is LGHDT and CDR2 YNNKEL (reference sequence). For the CDR3, the DNA is TGTGCCAGCACCGACAGGGTTAATTCACCCCTCCACTTT. This encodes CASTDRVNSPLHF.

The chain links TRBV7-9 to TRBJ2-2; D gene uncertain. Germline values: CDR1 SEHNR, CDR2 FQNEAQ (reference sequence). The V end was cut by 3 bases, the J end by 3 bases, with 11 bases between. There are 15 residues in the CDR3. Here the CDR3 DNA reads TGTGCCAGCAGCTTCGGCAGGTCCTACACCGGGGAGCTGTTTTTT. It yields the protein CASSFGRSYTGELFF.